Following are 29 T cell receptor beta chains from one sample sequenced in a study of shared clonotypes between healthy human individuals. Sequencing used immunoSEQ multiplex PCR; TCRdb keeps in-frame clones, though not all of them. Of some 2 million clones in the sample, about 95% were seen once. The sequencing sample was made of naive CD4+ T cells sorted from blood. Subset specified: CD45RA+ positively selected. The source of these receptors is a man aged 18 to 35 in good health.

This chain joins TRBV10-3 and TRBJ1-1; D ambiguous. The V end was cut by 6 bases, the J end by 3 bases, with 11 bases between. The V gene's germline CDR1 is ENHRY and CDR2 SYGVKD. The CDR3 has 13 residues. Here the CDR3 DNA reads TGTGCCATCAGGGTAGGAGATCACACTGAAGCTTTCTTT. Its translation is CAIRVGDHTEAFF.

The CDR3 region has the DNA TGTGCCAGCCACCATGGACGAGCGAATGAGCAGTTCTTC. As protein: CASHHGRANEQFF. The chain has TRBV28 and TRBJ2-1, with D unresolved. Trimming left V 8 bases short and J 7 bases short, with 15 bases between. Germline CDR1 reads MDHEN; CDR2 reads SYDVKM. CDR3 length: 13 residues. Variable domain in full (rest from reference TRBV28 and TRBJ2-1): DVKVTQSSRYLVKRTGEKVFLECVQDMDHENMFWYRQDPGLGLRLIYFSYDVKMKEKGDIPEGYSVSREKKERFSLILESASTNQTSMYLCASHHGRANEQFFGPGTRLTVL.

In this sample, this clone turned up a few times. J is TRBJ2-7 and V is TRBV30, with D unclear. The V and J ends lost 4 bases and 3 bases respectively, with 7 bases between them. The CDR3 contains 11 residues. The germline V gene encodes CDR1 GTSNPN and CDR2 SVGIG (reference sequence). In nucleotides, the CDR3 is TGTGCCTGGACCTCCCGCTACGAGCAGTACTTC. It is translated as CAWTSRYEQYF.

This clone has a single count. The CDR3 reads CATSLGLGAFF. DNA of the CDR3: TGTGCCACCAGCCTGGGCCTCGGGGCTTTCTTT. The chain recombines TRBV15 with TRBJ1-1, with no clear D. Trimming took off 5 bases at V and 11 bases at J, with 12 bases between the two ends. The CDR3 spans 11 residues. Germline V gene lookup returns CDR1 LNHNV and CDR2 YYDKDF (reference sequence).

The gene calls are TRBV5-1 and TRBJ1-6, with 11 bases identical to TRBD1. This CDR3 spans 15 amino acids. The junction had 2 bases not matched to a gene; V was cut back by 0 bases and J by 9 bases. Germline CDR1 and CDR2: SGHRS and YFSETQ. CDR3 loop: CASSLEGQGVSPLHF. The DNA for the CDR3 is TGCGCCAGCAGCTTGGAGGGACAGGGGGTTTCACCCCTCCACTTT.

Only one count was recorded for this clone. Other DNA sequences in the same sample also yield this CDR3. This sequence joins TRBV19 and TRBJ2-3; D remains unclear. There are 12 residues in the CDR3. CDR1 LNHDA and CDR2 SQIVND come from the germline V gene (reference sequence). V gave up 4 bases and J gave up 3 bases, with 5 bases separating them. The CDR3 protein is CASSTGTDTQYF. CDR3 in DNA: TGTGCCAGTAGTACTGGGACAGATACGCAGTATTTT.

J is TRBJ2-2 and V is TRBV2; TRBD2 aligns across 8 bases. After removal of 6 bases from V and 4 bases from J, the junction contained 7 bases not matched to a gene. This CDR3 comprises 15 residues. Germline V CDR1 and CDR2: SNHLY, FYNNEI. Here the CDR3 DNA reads TGTGCCAGCAGCAGAGCGGGAGCAGGCACCGGGGAGCTGTTTTTT. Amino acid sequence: CASSRAGAGTGELFF.

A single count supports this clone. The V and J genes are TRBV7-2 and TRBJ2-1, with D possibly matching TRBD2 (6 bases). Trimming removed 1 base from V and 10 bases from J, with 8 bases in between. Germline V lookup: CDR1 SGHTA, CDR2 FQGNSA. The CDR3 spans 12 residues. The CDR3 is CASSLVSGEQFF. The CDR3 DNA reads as TGTGCCAGCAGCTTAGTTAGCGGCGAGCAGTTCTTC.

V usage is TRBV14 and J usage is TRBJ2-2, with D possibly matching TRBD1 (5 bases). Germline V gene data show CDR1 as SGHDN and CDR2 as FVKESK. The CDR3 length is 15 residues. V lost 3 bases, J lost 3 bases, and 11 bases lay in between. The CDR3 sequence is CASSHYVRDTGELFF. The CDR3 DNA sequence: TGTGCCAGCAGCCACTATGTCAGGGACACCGGGGAGCTGTTTTTT.

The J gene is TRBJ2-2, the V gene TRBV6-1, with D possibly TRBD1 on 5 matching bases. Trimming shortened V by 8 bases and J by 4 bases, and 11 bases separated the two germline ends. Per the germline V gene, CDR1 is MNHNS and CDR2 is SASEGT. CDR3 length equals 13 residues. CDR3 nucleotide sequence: TGTGCCAGCGGGGCAGGGATCACCGGGGAGCTGTTTTTT. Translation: CASGAGITGELFF.

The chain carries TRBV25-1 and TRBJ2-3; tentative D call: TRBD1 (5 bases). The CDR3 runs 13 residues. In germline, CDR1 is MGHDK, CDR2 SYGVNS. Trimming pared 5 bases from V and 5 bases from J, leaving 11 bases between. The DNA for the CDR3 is TGTGCCAGCAGTTCAGGGTTTATAGATACGCAGTATTTT. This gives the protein CASSSGFIDTQYF.

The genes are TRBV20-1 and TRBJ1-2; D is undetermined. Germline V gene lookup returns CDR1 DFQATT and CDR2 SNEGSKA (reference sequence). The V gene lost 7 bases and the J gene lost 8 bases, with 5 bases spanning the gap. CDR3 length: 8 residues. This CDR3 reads CSVEGYTF. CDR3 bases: TGCAGTGTCGAGGGCTACACCTTC.

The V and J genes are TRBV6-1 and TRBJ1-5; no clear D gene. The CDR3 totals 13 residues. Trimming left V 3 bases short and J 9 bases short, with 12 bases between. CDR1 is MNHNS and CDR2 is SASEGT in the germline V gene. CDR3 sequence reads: CASSESLIAPQHF. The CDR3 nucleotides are TGTGCCAGCAGTGAGTCCCTCATTGCGCCCCAGCATTTT.

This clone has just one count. The CDR3 loop reads CASSERGEASDTQYF. As DNA, the CDR3 is TGTGCCAGCAGTGAACGGGGCGAGGCCTCAGATACGCAGTATTTT. This chain links TRBV2 with TRBJ2-3; D might be TRBD1 or TRBD2, each matching 5 bases. Germline V gives CDR1 SNHLY, CDR2 FYNNEI. V dropped 2 bases and J dropped 4 bases, with 13 bases sitting between them. The CDR3 runs 15 residues.

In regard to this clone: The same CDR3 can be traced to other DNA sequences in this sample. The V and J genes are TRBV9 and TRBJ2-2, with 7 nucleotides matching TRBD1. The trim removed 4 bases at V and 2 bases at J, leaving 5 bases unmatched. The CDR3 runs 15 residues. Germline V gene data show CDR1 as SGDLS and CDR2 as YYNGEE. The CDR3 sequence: CASSPRGPNTGELFF. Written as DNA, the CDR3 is TGTGCCAGCAGCCCAAGGGGGCCCAACACCGGGGAGCTGTTTTTT.

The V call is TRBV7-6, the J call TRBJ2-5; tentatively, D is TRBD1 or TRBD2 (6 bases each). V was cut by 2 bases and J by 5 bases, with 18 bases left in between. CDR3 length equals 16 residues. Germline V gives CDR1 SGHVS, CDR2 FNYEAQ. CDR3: CASSLHGGQRVETQYF. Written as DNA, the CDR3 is TGTGCCAGCAGCTTACATGGGGGGCAAAGAGTGGAGACCCAGTACTTC.

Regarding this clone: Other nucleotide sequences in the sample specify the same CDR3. CDR3 residues: CASSFPVGEQYF. DNA of the CDR3: TGTGCCAGCAGCTTTCCGGTAGGCGAGCAGTACTTC. The chain uses TRBV5-6 and TRBJ2-7; no reliable D call. This CDR3 contains 12 residues. Germline lookup yields CDR1 SGHDT and CDR2 YYEEEE. V lost 2 bases, J lost 6 bases, and 9 bases lay in between. The full variable domain, rest sourced from reference TRBV5-6 and TRBJ2-7, is DAGVTQSPTHLIKTRGQQVTLRCSPKSGHDTVSWYQQALGQGPQFIFQYYEEEERQRGNFPDRFSGHQFPNYSSELNVNALLLGDSALYLCASSFPVGEQYFGPGTRLTVT.

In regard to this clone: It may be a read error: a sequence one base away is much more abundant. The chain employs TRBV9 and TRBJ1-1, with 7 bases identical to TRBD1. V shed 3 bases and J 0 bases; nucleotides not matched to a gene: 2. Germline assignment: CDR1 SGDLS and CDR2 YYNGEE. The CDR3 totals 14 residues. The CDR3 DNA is TGTGCCAGCAGCGCAGGACAGGTGAACACTGAAGCTTTCTTT. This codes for CASSAGQVNTEAFF.

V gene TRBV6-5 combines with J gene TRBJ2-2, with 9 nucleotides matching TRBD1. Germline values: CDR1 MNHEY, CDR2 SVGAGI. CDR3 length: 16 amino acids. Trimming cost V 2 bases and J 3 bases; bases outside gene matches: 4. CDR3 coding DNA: TGTGCCAGCAGTTACCGGCGGACAGGGGACACCGGGGAGCTGTTTTTT. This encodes CASSYRRTGDTGELFF.

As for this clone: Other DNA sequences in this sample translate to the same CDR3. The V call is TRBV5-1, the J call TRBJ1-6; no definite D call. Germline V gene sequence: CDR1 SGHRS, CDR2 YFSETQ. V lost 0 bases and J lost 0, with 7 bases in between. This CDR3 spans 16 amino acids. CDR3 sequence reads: CASSLGGSSYNSPLHF. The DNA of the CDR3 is TGCGCCAGCAGCTTGGGTGGCAGCTCCTATAATTCACCCCTCCACTTT. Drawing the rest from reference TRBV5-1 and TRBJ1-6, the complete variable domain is KAGVTQTPRYLIKTRGQQVTLSCSPISGHRSVSWYQQTPGQGLQFLFEYFSETQRNKGNFPGRFSGRQFSNSRSEMNVSTLELGDSALYLCASSLGGSSYNSPLHFGNGTRLTVT.

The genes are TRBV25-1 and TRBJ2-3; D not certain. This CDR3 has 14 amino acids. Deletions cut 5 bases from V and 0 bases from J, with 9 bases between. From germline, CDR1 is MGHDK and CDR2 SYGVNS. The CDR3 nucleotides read TGTGCCAGCAGTACAGCATCTAGCACAGATACGCAGTATTTT. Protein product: CASSTASSTDTQYF.

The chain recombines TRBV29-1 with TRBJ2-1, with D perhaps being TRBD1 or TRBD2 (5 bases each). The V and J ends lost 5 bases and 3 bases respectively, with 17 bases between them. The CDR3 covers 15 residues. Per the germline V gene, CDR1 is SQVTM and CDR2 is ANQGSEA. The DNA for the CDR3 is TGCAGCGTTTTCCCTTCGGGGCCCTTCTACAATGAGCAGTTCTTC. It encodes CSVFPSGPFYNEQFF.

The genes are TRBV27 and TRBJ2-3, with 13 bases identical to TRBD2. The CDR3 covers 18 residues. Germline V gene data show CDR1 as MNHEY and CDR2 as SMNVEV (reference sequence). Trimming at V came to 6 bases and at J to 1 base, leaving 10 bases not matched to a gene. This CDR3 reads CASSSKGGLAGRTDTQYF. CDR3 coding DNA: TGTGCCAGCAGCTCCAAAGGGGGACTAGCGGGGCGCACAGATACGCAGTATTTT.

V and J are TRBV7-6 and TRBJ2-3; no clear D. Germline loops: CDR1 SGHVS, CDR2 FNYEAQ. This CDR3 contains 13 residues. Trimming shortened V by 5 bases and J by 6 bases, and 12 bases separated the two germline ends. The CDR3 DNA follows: TGTGCCAGCAGCACGACCGAATCGGATACGCAGTATTTT. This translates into CASSTTESDTQYF.

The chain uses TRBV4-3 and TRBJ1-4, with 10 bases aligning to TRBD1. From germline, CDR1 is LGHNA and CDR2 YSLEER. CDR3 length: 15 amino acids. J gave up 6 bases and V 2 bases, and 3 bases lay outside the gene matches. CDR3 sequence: CASSQQGTGDEKLFF. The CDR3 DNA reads TGCGCCAGCAGCCAACAGGGGACAGGGGATGAAAAACTGTTTTTT.

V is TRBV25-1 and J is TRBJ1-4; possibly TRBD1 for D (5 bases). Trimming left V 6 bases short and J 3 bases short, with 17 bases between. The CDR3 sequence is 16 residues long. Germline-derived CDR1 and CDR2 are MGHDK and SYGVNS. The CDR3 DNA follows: TGTGCCAGCAGCCAATCTGGGGGTACAGCTAATGAAAAACTGTTTTTT. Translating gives CASSQSGGTANEKLFF.

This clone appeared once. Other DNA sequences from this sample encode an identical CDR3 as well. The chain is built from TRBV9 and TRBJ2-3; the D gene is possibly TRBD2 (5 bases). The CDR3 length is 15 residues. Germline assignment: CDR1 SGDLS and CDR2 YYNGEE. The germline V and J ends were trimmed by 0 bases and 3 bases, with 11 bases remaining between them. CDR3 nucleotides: TGTGCCAGCAGCGTAGATGGTGGGAGAACAGATACGCAGTATTTT. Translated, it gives CASSVDGGRTDTQYF.

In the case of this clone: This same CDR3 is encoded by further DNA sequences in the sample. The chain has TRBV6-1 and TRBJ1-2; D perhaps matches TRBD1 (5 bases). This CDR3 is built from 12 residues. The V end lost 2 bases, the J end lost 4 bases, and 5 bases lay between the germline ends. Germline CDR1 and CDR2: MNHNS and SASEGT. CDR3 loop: CASSETGYGYTF. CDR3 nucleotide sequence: TGTGCCAGCAGTGAAACAGGCTATGGCTACACCTTC.

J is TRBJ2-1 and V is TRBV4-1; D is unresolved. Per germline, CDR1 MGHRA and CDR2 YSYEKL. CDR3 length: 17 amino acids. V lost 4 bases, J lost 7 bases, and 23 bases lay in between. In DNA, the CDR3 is TGCGCCAGCAGCCTCCTAATCGTGGCAGGTTTTACAAATGAGCAGTTCTTC. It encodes CASSLLIVAGFTNEQFF.